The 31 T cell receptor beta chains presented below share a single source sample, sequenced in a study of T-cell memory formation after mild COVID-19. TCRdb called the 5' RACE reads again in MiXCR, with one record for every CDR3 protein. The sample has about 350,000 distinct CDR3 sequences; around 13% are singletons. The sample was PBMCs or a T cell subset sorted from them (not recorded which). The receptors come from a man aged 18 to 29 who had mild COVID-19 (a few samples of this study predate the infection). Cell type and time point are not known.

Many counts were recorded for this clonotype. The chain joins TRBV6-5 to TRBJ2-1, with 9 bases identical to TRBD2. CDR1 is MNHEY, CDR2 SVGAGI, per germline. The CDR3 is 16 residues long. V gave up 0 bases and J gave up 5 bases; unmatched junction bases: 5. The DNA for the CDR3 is TGTGCCAGCAGTTACTCGGGTGGCGGGGGGGACAATGAGCAGTTCTTC. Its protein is CASSYSGGGGDNEQFF.

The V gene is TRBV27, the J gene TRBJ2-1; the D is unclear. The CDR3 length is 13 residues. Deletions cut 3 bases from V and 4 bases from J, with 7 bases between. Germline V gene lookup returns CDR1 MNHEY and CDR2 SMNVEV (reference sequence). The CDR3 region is CASSLMTYNEQFF. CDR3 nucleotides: TGTGCCAGCAGTTTGATGACTTACAATGAGCAGTTCTTC.

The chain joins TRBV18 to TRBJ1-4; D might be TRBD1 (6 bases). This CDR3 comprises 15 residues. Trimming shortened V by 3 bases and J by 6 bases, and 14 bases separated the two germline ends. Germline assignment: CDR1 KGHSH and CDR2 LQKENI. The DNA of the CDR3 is TGTGCCAGCTCACCGATCCAGGGGTCGGATGAAAAACTGTTTTTT. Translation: CASSPIQGSDEKLFF.

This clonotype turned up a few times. The CDR3 nucleotides read TGCAGTGCTAGAGATCAGAGGGACGGCTCCTACGAGCAGTACTTC. This sequence encodes CSARDQRDGSYEQYF. The chain links TRBV20-1 to TRBJ2-7; the D call may be TRBD1 or TRBD2 (5 bases each). The CDR3 has 15 amino acids. V was pared by 0 bases and J by 0 bases, with 12 bases between. The germline gives CDR1 DFQATT, CDR2 SNEGSKA (reference sequence).

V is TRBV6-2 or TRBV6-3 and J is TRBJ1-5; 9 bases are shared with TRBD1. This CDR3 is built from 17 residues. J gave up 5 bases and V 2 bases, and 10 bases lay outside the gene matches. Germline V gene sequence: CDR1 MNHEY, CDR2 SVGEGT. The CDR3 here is CASSYPGQGRLDQPQHF. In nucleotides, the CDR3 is TGTGCCAGCAGTTACCCGGGACAGGGACGTTTGGATCAGCCCCAGCATTTT.

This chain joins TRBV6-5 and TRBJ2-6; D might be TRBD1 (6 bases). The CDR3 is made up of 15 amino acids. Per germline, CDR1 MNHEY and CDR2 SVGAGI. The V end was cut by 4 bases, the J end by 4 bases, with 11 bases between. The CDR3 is CASSSGDSGANVLTF. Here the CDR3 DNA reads TGTGCCAGCAGTTCAGGGGATTCCGGGGCCAACGTCCTGACTTTC.

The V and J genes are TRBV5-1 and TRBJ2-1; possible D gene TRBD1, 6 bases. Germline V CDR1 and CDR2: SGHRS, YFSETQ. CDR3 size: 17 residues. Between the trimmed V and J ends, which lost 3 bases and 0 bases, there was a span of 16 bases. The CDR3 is CASSSKSRTVSYNEQFF. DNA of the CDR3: TGCGCCAGCAGCTCCAAATCGCGGACAGTCTCCTACAATGAGCAGTTCTTC.

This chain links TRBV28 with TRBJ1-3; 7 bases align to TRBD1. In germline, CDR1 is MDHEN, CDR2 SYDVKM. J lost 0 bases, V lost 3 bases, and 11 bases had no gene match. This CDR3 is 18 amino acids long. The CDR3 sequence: CASSLDTGARSSGNTIYF. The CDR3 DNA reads TGTGCCAGCAGTTTGGATACAGGGGCCAGGAGCTCTGGAAACACCATATATTTT.

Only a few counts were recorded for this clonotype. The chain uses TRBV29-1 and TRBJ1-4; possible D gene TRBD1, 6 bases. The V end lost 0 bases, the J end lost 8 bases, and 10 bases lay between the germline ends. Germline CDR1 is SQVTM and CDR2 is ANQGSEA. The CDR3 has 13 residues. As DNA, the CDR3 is TGCAGCGTTGAAGATAGGGGGACGGAAAAACTGTTTTTT. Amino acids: CSVEDRGTEKLFF.

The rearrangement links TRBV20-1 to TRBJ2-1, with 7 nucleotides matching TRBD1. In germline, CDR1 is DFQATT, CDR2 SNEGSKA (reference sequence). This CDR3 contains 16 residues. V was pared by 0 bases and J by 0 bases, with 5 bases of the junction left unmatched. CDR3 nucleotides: TGCAGTGCTAGAGACCGACAGGGAACCTCCTACAATGAGCAGTTCTTC. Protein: CSARDRQGTSYNEQFF.

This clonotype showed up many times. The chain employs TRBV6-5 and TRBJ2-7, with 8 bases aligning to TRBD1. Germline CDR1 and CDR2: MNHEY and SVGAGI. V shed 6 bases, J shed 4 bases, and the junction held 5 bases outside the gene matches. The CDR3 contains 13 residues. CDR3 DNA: TGTGCCAGCAGAAACAGGGGGAGGTACGAGCAGTACTTC. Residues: CASRNRGRYEQYF.

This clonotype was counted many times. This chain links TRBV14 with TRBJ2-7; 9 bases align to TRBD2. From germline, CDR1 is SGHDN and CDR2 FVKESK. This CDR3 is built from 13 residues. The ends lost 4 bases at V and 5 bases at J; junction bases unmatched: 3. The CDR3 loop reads CASSRTSAHEQYF. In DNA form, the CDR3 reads TGTGCCAGCAGCCGGACTAGCGCCCACGAGCAGTACTTC. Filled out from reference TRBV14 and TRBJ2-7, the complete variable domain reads EAGVTQFPSHSVIEKGQTVTLRCDPISGHDNLYWYRRVMGKEIKFLLHFVKESKQDESGMPNNRFLAERTGGTYSTLKVQPAELEDSGVYFCASSRTSAHEQYFGPGTRLTVT.

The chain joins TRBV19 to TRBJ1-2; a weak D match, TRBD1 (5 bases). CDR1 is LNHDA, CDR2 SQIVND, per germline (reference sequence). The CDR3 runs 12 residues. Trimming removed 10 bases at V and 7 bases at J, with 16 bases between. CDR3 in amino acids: CAISMGGSGYTF. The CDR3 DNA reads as TGTGCCATTTCGATGGGGGGGTCTGGCTACACCTTC.

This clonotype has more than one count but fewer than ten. DNA for the CDR3: TGTGCCAGCAGCCAGCACCTCCAAGGGATCTATCGCACCGGGGAGCTGTTTTTT. Translated: CASSQHLQGIYRTGELFF. The chain couples TRBV14 to TRBJ2-2; D remains unclear. The germline gives CDR1 SGHDN, CDR2 FVKESK. The CDR3 sequence is 18 residues long. Trimming left V 3 bases short and J 4 bases short, with 21 bases between.

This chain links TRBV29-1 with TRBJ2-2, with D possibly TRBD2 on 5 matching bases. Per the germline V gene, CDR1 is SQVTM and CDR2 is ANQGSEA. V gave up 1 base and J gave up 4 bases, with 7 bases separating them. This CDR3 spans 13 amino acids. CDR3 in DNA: TGCAGCGTTGAAGGAGGACTCACCGGGGAGCTGTTTTTT. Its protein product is CSVEGGLTGELFF.

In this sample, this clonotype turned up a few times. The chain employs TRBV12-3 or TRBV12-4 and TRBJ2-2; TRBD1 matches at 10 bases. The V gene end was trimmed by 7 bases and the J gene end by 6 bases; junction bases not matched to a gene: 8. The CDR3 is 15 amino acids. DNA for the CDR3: TGTGCCAGCATCCCGACCGGGACAGGGGCCGGGGAGCTGTTTTTT. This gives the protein CASIPTGTGAGELFF.

CDR3 loop: CASSQQISSGNTIYF. DNA for the CDR3: TGTGCCAGCAGCCAACAGATAAGCTCTGGAAACACCATATATTTT. This chain joins TRBV16 and TRBJ1-3; D is ambiguous. V lost 2 bases to trimming and J lost 0 bases, with 8 bases between them. The CDR3 consists of 15 residues. The germline V gene encodes CDR1 KGHSY and CDR2 FQNENV.

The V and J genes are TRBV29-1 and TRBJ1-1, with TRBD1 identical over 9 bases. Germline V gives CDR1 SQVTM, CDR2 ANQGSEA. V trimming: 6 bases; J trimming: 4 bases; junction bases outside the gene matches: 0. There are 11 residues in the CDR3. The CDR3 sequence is CSVDRGTEAFF. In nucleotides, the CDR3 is TGCAGCGTGGACAGGGGCACTGAAGCTTTCTTT.

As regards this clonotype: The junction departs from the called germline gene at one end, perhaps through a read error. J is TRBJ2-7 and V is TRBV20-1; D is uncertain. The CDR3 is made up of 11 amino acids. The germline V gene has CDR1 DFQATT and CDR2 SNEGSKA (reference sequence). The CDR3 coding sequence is TGCAGTGCCAGAGACACCTACGAGCAGTACTTC. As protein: CSARDTYEQYF.

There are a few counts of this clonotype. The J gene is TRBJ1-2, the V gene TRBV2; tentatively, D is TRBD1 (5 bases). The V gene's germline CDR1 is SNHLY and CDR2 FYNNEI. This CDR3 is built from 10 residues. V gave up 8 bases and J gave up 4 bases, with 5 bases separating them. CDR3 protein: CASGTYGYTF. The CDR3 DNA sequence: TGTGCCAGCGGGACCTATGGCTACACCTTC.

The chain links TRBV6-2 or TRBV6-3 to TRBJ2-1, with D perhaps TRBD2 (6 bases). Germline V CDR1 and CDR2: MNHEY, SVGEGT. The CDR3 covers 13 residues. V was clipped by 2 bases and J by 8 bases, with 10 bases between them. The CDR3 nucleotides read TGTGCCAGCAGTTACGGGCCGGGGGATGAGCAGTTCTTC. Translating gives CASSYGPGDEQFF.

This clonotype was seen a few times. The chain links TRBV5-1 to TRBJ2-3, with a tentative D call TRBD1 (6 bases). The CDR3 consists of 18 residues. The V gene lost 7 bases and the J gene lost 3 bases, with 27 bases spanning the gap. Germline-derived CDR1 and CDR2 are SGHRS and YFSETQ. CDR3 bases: TGCGCCAGCGGATCTGACGACGGGACACCCTGGGGAACAGATACGCAGTATTTT. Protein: CASGSDDGTPWGTDTQYF.

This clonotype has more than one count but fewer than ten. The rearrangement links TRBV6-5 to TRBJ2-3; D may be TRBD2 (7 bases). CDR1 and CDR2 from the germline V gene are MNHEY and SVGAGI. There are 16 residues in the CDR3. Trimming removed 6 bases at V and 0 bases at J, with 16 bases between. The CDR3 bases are TGTGCCAGCAGGTCCGGGGGGCGGCCGAGCACAGATACGCAGTATTTT. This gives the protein CASRSGGRPSTDTQYF.

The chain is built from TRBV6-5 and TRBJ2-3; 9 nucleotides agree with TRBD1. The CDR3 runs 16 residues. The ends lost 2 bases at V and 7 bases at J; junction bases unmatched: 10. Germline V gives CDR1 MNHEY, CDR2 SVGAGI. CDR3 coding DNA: TGTGCCAGCAGTTACGGTGGGACAGGGAATAAGCATACGCAGTATTTT. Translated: CASSYGGTGNKHTQYF.

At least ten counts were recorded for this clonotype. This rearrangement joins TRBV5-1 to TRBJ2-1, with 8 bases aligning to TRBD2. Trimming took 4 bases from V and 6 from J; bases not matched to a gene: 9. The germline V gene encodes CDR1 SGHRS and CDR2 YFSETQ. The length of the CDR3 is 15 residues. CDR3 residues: CASSRPGLETNEQFF. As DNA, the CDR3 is TGCGCCAGCAGCAGGCCGGGACTAGAGACCAATGAGCAGTTCTTC.

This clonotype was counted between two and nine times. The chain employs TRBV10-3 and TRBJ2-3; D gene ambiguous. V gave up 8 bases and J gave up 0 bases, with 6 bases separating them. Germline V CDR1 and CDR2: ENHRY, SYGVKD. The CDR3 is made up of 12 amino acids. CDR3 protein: CAIGTSTDTQYF. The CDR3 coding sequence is TGTGCCATCGGCACTAGCACAGATACGCAGTATTTT.

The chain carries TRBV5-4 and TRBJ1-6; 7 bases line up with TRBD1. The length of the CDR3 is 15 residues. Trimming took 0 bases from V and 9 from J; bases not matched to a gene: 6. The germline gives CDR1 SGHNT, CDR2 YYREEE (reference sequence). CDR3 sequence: CASSLDRGPGSPLHF. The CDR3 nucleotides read TGTGCCAGCAGCTTGGACAGGGGACCGGGTTCACCCCTCCACTTT.

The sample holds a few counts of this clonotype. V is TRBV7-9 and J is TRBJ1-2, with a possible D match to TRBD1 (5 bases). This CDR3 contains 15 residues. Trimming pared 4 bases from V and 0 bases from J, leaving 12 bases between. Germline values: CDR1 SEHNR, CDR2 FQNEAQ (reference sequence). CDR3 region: CASSWGTDANYGYTF. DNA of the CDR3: TGTGCCAGCAGCTGGGGGACGGATGCTAACTATGGCTACACCTTC.

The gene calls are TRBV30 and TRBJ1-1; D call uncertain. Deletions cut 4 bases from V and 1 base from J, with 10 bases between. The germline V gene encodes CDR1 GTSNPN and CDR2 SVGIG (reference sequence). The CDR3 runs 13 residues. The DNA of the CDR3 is TGTGCCTGGACAAGGGAGGGGAACACTGAAGCTTTCTTT. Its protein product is CAWTREGNTEAFF.

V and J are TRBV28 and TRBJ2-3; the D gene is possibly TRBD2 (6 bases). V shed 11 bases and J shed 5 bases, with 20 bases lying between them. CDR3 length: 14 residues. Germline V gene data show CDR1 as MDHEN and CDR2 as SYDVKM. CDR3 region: CALAPAGWGDTQYF. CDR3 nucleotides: TGTGCCCTAGCCCCGGCGGGGTGGGGAGATACGCAGTATTTT.

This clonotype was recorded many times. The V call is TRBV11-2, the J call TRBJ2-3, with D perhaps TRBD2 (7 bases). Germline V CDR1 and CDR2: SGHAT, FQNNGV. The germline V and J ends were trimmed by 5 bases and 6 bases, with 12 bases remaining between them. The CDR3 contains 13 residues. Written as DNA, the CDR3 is TGTGCCAGCAGCCGGGGGGCAAGGGATACGCAGTATTTT. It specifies CASSRGARDTQYF. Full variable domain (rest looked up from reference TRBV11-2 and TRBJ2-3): EAGVAQSPRYKIIEKRQSVAFWCNPISGHATLYWYQQILGQGPKLLIQFQNNGVVDDSQLPKDRFSAERLKGVDSTLKIQPAKLEDSAVYLCASSRGARDTQYFGPGTRLTVL.